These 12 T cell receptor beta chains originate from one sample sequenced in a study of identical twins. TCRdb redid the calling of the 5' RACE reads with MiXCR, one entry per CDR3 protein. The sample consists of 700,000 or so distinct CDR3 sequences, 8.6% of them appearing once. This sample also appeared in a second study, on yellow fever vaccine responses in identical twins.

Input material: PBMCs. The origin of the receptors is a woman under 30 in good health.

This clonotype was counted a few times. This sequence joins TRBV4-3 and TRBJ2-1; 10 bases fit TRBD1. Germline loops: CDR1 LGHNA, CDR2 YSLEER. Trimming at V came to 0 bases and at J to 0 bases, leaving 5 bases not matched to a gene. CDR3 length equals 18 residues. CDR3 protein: CASSQEADRGTSYNEQFF. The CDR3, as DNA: TGCGCCAGCAGCCAAGAGGCGGACAGGGGGACCTCCTACAATGAGCAGTTCTTC.

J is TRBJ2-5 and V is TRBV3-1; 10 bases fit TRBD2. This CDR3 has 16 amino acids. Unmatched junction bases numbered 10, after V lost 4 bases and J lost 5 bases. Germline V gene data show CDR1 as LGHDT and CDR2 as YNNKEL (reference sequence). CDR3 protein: CASSRRTSGPAETQYF. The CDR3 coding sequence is TGTGCCAGCAGCCGACGGACTAGCGGCCCGGCGGAGACCCAGTACTTC.

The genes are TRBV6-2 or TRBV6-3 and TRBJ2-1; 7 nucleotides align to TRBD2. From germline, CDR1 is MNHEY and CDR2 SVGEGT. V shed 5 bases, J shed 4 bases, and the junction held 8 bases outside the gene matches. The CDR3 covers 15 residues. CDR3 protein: CASSHDGGGYNEQFF. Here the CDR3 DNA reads TGTGCCAGCAGTCATGATGGCGGGGGATACAATGAGCAGTTCTTC.

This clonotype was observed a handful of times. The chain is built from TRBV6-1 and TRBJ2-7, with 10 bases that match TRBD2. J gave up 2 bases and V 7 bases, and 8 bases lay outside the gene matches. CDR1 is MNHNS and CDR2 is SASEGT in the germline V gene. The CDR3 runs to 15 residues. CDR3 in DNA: TGTGCCAGCACTCCAACTAGCGGGGCTACCTACGAGCAGTACTTC. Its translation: CASTPTSGATYEQYF.

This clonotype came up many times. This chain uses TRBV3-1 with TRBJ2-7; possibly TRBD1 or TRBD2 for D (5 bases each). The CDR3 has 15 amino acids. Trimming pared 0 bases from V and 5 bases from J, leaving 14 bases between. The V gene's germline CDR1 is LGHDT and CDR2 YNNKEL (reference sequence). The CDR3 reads CASSQELRGRNEQYF. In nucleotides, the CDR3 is TGTGCCAGCAGCCAAGAATTACGGGGACGGAACGAGCAGTACTTC.

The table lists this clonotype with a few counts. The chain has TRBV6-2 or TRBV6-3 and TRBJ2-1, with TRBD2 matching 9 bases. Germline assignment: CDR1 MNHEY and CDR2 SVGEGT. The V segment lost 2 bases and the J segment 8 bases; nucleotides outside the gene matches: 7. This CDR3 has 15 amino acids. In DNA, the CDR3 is TGTGCCAGCAGTTACAGAGGGACTAGCACCCATGAGCAGTTCTTC. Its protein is CASSYRGTSTHEQFF.

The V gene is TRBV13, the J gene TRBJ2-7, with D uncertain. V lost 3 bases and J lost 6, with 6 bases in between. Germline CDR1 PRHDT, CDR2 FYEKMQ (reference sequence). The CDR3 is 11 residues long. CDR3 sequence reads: CASSFNGEQYF. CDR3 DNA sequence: TGTGCCAGCAGCTTTAACGGCGAGCAGTACTTC.

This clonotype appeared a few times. CDR3 coding DNA: TGCAGTGCCGCTAGTGGCGGGGGGGAGGATACGCAGTATTTT. Protein: CSAASGGGEDTQYF. This sequence joins TRBV20-1 and TRBJ2-3; 9 bases line up with TRBD2. The CDR3 totals 14 residues. Germline-derived CDR1 and CDR2 are DFQATT and SNEGSKA (reference sequence). V shed 6 bases and J 6 bases; nucleotides not matched to a gene: 10.

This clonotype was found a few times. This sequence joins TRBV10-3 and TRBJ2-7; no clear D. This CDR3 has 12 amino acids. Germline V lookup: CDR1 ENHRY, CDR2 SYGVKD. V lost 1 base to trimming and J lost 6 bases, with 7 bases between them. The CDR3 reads CAISEYRSEQYF. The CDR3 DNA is TGTGCCATCAGTGAGTATCGAAGCGAGCAGTACTTC.

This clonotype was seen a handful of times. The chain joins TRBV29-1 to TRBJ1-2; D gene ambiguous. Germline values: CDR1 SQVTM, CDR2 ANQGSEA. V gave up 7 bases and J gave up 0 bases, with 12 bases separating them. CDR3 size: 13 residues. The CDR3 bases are TGCAGCGCCCAGGACGGAGCTAACTATGGCTACACCTTC. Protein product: CSAQDGANYGYTF.

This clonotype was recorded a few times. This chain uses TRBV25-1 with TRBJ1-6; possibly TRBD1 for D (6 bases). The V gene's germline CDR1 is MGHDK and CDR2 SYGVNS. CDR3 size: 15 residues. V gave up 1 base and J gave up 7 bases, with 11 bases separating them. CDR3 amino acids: CASSEWDKANSPLHF. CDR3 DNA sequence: TGTGCCAGCAGTGAATGGGACAAGGCGAATTCACCCCTCCACTTT.

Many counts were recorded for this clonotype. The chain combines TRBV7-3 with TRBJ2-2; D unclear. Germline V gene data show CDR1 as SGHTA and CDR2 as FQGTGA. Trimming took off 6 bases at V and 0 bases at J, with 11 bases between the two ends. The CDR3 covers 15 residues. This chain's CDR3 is CASSSDTTNTGELFF. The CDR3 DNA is TGTGCCAGCAGTTCAGACACAACGAACACCGGGGAGCTGTTTTTT.